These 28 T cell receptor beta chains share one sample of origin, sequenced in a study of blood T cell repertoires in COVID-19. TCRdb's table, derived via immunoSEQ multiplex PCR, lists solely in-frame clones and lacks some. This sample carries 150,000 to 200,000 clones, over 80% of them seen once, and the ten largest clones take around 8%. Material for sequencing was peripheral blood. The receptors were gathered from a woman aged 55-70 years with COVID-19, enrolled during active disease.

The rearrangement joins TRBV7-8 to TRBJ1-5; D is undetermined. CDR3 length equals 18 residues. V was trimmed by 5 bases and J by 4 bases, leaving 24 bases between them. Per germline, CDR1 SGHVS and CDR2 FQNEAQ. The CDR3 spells CASSATGVRTAGNQPQHF. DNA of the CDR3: TGTGCCAGCAGCGCGACCGGGGTCCGAACCGCGGGGAATCAGCCCCAGCATTTT.

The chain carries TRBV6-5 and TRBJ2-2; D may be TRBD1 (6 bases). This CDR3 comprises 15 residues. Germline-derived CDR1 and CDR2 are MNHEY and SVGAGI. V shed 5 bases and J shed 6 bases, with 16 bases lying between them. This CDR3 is CASSTRGERAGELFF. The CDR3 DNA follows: TGTGCCAGCAGTACCAGGGGAGAGAGAGCCGGGGAGCTGTTTTTT.

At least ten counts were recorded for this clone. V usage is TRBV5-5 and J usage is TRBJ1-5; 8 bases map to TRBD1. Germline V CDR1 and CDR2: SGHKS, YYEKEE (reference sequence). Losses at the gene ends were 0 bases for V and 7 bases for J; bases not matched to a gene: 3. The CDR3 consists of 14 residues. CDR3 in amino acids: CASSLAGGGQPQHF. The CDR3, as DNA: TGTGCCAGCAGCTTGGCAGGGGGCGGCCAGCCCCAGCATTTT.

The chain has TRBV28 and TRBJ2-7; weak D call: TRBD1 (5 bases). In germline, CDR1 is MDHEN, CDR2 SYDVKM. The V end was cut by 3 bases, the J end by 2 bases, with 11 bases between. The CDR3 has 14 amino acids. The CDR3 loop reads CASSLVRGAYEQYF. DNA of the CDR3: TGTGCCAGCAGTTTGGTAAGGGGTGCCTACGAGCAGTACTTC. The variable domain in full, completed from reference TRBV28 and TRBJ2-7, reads DVKVTQSSRYLVKRTGEKVFLECVQDMDHENMFWYRQDPGLGLRLIYFSYDVKMKEKGDIPEGYSVSREKKERFSLILESASTNQTSMYLCASSLVRGAYEQYFGPGTRLTVT.

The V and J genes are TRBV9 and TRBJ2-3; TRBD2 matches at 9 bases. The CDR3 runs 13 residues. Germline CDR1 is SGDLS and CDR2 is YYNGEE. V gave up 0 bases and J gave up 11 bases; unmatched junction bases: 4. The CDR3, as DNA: TGTGCCAGCAGCGTAGCGGGGCGGGAGGGGCAGTATTTT. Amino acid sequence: CASSVAGREGQYF.

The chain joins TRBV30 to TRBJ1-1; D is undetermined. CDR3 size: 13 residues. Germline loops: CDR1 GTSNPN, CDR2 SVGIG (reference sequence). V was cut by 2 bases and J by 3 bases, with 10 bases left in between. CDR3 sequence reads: CAWSLGGDTEAFF. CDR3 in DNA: TGTGCCTGGAGTTTGGGAGGAGACACTGAAGCTTTCTTT. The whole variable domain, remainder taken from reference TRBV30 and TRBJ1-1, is SQTIHQWPATLVQPVGSPLSLECTVEGTSNPNLYWYRQAAGRGLQLLFYSVGIGQISSEVPQNLSASRPQDRQFILSSKKLLLSDSGFYLCAWSLGGDTEAFFGQGTRLTVV.

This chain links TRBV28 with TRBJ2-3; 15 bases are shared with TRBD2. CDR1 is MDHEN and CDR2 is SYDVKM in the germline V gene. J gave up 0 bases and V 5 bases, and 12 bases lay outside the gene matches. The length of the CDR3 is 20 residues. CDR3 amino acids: CASSPSGLAGGRYSTDTQYF. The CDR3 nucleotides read TGTGCCAGCAGTCCTTCGGGACTAGCGGGGGGCCGGTATAGCACAGATACGCAGTATTTT.

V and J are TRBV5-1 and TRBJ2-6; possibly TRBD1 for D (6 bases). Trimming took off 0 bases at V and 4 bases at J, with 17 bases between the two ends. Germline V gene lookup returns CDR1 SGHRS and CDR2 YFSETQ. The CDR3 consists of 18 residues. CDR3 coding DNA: TGCGCCAGCAGCTTGGGGGGCTACAGGGTAGCCGGGGCCAACGTCCTGACTTTC. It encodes CASSLGGYRVAGANVLTF.

The CDR3 coding sequence is TGCGCCAGCGGACAGGGGGCGATTTGGTACCAAGAGACCCAGTACTTC. It specifies CASGQGAIWYQETQYF. The J gene is TRBJ2-5, the V gene TRBV10-1, with 11 nucleotides matching TRBD1. Trimming removed 8 bases from V and 0 bases from J; junction bases left unmatched: 8. The germline V gene has CDR1 WNHNN and CDR2 SYGVQD (reference sequence). The length of the CDR3 is 16 residues.

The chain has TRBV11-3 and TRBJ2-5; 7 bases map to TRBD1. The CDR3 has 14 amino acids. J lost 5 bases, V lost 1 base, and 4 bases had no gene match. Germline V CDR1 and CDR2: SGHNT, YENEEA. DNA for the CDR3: TGTGCCAGCAGCTTAGGGCAGACAGGGGAGACCCAGTACTTC. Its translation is CASSLGQTGETQYF.

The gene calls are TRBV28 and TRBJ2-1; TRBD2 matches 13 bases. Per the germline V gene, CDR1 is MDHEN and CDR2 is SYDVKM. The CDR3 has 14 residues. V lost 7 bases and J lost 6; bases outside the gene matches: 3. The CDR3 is CASTWTSGSNEQFF. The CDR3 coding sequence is TGTGCCAGCACCTGGACTAGCGGGAGCAATGAGCAGTTCTTC.

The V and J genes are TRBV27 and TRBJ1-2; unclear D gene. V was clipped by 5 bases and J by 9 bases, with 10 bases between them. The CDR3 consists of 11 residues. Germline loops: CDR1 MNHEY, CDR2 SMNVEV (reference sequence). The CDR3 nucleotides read TGTGCCAGCAGTCCCCCGGGGAGCTACACCTTC. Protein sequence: CASSPPGSYTF.

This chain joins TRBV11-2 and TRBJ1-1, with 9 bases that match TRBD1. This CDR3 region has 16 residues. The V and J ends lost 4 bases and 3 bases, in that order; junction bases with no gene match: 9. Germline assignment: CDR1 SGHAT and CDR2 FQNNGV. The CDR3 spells CASSYSTGGLYTEAFF. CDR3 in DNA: TGTGCCAGCAGCTACTCGACAGGGGGACTCTACACTGAAGCTTTCTTT.

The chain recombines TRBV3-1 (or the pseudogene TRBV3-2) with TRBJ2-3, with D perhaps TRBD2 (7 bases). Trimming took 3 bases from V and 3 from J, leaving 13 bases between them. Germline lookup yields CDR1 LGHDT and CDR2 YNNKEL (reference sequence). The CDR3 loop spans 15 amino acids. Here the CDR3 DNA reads TGTGCCAGCAGCCAGGGGGGGGGCCAAACAGATACGCAGTATTTT. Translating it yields CASSQGGGQTDTQYF.

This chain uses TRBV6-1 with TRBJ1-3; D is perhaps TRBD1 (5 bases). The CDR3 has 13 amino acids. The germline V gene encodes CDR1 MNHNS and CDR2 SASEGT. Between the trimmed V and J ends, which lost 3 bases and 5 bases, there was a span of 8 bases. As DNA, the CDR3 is TGTGCCAGCAGTGACGGGGGACGAAACACCATATATTTT. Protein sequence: CASSDGGRNTIYF.

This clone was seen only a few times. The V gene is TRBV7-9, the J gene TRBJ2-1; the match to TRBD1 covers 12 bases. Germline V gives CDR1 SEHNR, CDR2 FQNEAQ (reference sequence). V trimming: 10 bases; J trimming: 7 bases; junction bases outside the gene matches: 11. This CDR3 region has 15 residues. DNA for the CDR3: TGTGCCATCATAAGGGGGGACAGGGGGCGAAATGAGCAGTTCTTC. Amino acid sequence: CAIIRGDRGRNEQFF.

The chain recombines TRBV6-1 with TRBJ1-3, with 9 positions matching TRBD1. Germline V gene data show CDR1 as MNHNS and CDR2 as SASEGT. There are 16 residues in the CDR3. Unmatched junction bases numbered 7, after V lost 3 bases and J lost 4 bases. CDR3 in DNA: TGTGCCAGCAGTGAGGGACAGGGAGTCTTCGGAAACACCATATATTTT. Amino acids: CASSEGQGVFGNTIYF.

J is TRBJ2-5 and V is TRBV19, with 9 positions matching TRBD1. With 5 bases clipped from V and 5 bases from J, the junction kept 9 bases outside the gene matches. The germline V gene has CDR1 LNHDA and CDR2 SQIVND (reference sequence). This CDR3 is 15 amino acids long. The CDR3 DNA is TGTGCCAGTAGTCCCGGGACAGGGTTGGGGGAGACCCAGTACTTC. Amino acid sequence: CASSPGTGLGETQYF.

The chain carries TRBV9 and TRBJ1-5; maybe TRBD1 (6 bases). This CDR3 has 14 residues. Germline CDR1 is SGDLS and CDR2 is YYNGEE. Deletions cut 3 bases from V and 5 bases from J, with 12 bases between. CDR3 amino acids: CASSAQGGYQPQHF. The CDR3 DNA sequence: TGTGCCAGCAGCGCACAGGGAGGGTATCAGCCCCAGCATTTT. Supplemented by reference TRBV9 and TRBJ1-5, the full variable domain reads DSGVTQTPKHLITATGQRVTLRCSPRSGDLSVYWYQQSLDQGLQFLIQYYNGEERAKGNILERFSAQQFPDLHSELNLSSLELGDSALYFCASSAQGGYQPQHFGDGTRLSIL.

CDR3 residues: CASSLTVGRSPLHF. The CDR3 nucleotides are TGTGCCAGCAGCTTAACGGTTGGGAGATCACCCCTCCACTTT. V gene TRBV7-3 combines with J gene TRBJ1-6, with no clear D. V shed 0 bases and J shed 10 bases, with 10 bases lying between them. CDR3 length: 14 amino acids. Germline loops: CDR1 SGHTA, CDR2 FQGTGA.

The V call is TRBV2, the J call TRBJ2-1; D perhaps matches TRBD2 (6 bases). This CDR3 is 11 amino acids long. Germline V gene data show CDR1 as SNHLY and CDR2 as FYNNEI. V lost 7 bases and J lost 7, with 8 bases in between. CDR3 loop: CASTGGNEQFF. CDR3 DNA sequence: TGTGCCAGCACTGGGGGGAATGAGCAGTTCTTC.

The CDR3: CASSPRETYEQYV. As DNA, the CDR3 is TGTGCCAGCTCACCGCGGGAGACCTACGAGCAGTACGTC. This chain uses TRBV18 with TRBJ2-7; TRBD2 matches 7 bases. V was pared by 3 bases and J by 2 bases, with 1 base of the junction left unmatched. The length of the CDR3 is 13 residues. CDR1 is KGHSH and CDR2 is LQKENI in the germline V gene.

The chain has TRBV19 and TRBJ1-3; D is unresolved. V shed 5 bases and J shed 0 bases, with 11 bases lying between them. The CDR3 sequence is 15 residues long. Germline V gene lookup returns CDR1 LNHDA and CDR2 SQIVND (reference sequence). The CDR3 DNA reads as TGTGCCAGTAGTTCTACCCGGAGCTCTGGAAACACCATATATTTT. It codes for CASSSTRSSGNTIYF. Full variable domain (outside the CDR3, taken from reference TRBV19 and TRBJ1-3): DGGITQSPKYLFRKEGQNVTLSCEQNLNHDAMYWYRQDPGQGLRLIYYSQIVNDFQKGDIAEGYSVSREKKESFPLTVTSAQKNPTAFYLCASSSTRSSGNTIYFGEGSWLTVV.

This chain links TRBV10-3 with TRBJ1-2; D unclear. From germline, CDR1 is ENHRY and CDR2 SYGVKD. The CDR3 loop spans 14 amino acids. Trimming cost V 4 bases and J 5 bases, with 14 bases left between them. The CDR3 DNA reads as TGTGCCATCAGTGTAAGTCAGGATCCTTATGGCTACACCTTC. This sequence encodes CAISVSQDPYGYTF.

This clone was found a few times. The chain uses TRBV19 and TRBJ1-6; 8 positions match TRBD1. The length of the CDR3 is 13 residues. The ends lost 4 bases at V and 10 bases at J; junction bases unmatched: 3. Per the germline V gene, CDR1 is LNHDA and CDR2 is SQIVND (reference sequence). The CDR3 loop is CASSTDRESPLHF. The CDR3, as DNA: TGTGCCAGTAGTACGGACAGGGAATCACCCCTCCACTTT.

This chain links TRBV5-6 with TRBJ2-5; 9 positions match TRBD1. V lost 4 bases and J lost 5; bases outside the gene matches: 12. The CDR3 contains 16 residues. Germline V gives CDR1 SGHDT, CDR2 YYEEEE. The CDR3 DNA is TGTGCCAGCAGCCACGATAGGGGGACAGGGCCTGAGACCCAGTACTTC. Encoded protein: CASSHDRGTGPETQYF.

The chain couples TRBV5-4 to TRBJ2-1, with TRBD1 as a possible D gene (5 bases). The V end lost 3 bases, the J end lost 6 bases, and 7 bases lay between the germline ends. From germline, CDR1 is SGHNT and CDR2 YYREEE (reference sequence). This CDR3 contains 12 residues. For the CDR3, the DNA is TGTGCCAGCAGCTCAGGGTTCAATGAGCAGTTCTTC. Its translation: CASSSGFNEQFF. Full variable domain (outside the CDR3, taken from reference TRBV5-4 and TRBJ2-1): ETGVTQSPTHLIKTRGQQVTLRCSSQSGHNTVSWYQQALGQGPQFIFQYYREEENGRGNFPPRFSGLQFPNYSSELNVNALELDDSALYLCASSSGFNEQFFGPGTRLTVL.

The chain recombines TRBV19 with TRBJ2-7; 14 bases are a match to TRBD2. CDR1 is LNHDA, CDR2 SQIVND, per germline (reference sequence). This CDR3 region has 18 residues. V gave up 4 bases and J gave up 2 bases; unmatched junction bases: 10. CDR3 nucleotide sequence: TGTGCCAGTAGTAGGGTTAGGACTAGCGGGAGGCACACCTACGAGCAGTACTTC. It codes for CASSRVRTSGRHTYEQYF.